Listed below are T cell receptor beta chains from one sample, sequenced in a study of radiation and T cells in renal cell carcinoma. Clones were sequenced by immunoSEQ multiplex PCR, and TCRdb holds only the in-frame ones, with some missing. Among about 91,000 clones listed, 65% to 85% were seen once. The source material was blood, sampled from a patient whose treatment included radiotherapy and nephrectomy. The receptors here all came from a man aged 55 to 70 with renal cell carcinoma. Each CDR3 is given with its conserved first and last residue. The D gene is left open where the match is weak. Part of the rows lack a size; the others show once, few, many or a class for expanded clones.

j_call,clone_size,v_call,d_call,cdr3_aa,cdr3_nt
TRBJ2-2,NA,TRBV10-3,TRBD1,CAISEGTGDTGELFF,TGTGCCATCAGTGAGGGTACAGGGGACACCGGGGAGCTGTTTTTT
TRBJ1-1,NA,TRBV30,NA,CAWSVGGHLNTEAFF,TGTGCCTGGAGTGTAGGTGGACACCTGAACACTGAAGCTTTCTTT
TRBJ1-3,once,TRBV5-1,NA,CASSSSGGNSGNTIYF,TGCGCCAGCAGCTCGTCGGGGGGGAACTCTGGAAACACCATATATTTT
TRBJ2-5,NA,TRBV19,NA,CASSEGGRQETQYF,TGTGCCAGTAGTGAGGGGGGACGTCAAGAGACCCAGTACTTC
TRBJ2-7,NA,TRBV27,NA,CASTPWEQYF,TGTGCCAGCACCCCGTGGGAGCAGTACTTC
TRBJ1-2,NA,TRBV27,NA,CASSFASNYGYTF,TGTGCCAGCAGTTTTGCGAGTAACTATGGCTACACCTTC
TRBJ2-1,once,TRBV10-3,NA,CAISVGLAPYNEQFF,TGTGCCATCAGTGTAGGCCTAGCGCCCTACAATGAGCAGTTCTTC
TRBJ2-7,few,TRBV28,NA,CASSSGTAGGEQYF,TGTGCCAGCAGTTCCGGGACGGCCGGGGGTGAGCAGTACTTC
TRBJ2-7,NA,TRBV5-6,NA,CASNPFGPYEQYF,TGTGCCAGCAACCCCTTCGGGCCCTACGAGCAGTACTTC
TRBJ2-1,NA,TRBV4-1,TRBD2,CASSQGASGNYEQFF,TGCGCCAGCAGCCAAGGGGCTAGCGGGAACTATGAGCAGTTCTTC
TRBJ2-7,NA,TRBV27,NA,CASVGGVVQYF,TGTGCCAGCGTAGGGGGGGTTGTTCAGTACTTC
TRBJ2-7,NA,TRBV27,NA,CASSLGGRGDYEQYF,TGTGCCAGCAGTTTAGGGGGGAGGGGGGACTACGAGCAGTACTTC
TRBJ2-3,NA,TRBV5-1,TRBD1,CASSLGGQESDTQYF,TGCGCCAGCAGCTTGGGGGGACAGGAGTCAGATACGCAGTATTTT
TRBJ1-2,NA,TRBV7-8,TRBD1,CASSGDRGGSAGYTF,TGTGCCAGCAGCGGGGACAGGGGCGGCTCCGCTGGCTACACCTTC
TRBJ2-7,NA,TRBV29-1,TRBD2,CSGQTSGSYEQYF,TGCAGCGGGCAGACTAGCGGTTCCTACGAGCAGTACTTC
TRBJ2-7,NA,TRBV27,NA,CASSFERGYEQYF,TGTGCCAGCAGTTTCGAGAGAGGCTACGAGCAGTACTTC
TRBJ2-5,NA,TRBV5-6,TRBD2,CASSLGLAGGILETQYF,TGTGCCAGCAGCTTGGGGCTAGCGGGAGGGATCCTGGAGACCCAGTACTTC
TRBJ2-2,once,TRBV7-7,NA,CASSLKPDTGELFF,TGTGCCAGCAGCCTCAAACCTGACACCGGGGAGCTGTTTTTT
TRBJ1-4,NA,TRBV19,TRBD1,CASSPRGPTEKLFF,TGTGCCAGTAGCCCTAGGGGGCCCACTGAAAAACTGTTTTTT
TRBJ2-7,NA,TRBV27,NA,CASSPSTGRRDEQYF,TGTGCCAGCAGTCCATCCACGGGACGGCGAGACGAGCAGTACTTC
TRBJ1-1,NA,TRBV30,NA,CAWGRGNTEAFF,TGTGCCTGGGGGAGGGGGAACACTGAAGCTTTCTTT
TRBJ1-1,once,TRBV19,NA,CASSPGDIWSLNTEAFF,TGTGCCAGTAGTCCCGGGGACATTTGGTCCCTCAACACTGAAGCTTTCTTT
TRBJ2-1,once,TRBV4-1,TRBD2,CASSQALAEQNEQFF,TGCGCCAGCAGCCAGGCGCTAGCGGAACAAAATGAGCAGTTCTTC
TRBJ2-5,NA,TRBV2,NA,CASARTETQYF,TGTGCCAGCGCTAGGACAGAGACCCAGTACTTC
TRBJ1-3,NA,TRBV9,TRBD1,CASSPRTGEGNTIYF,TGTGCCAGCAGCCCCAGGACAGGCGAAGGGAACACCATATATTTT